Described below is a single TCR beta chain sequence and its context. The antigen remains unidentified. The same CDR3 also results from other DNA sequences found in this sample. This table comes from immunoSEQ multiplex PCR, and its TCRdb copy is limited to in-frame clones, with some not included. Counted here are approximately 16,000 clones, 80% to 90% occurring once; the ten biggest clones make up 3.5%. This sample was included in a study of chemoradiotherapy in HPV16-positive cancers. Study-wide results and limits: Non-HPV-specific T cells did not expand in tumors during treatment, whereas candidate HPV-specific clones and E7-related motifs did.

Trimming removed 2 bases at V and 5 bases at J, with 7 bases between. Germline loops: CDR1 SGDLS, CDR2 YYNGEE. The CDR3 is made up of 12 amino acids. The sample here was blood, taken from a patient who underwent chemoradiotherapy. This chain uses TRBV9 with TRBJ1-1; D gene ambiguous. The source of this sequence is a human donor with HPV-associated anogenital cancer. This CDR3 is CASSVGRTEAFF. The CDR3, as DNA: TGTGCCAGCAGCGTGGGGAGGACTGAAGCTTTCTTT.